These T cell receptor beta chains were read from a single sample in a study of Ad26.COV2.S vaccination and SARS-CoV-2 variants. Generated by immunoSEQ multiplex PCR, the TCRdb table keeps only in-frame clones and is missing some. The data contain about 380,000 clones, roughly four fifths of them singletons. The material sequenced was peripheral blood, taken in a trial of Ad26.COV2.S vaccine versus placebo. The receptor set was obtained from a person aged 18-65 years who received the Ad26.COV2.S COVID-19 vaccine or a placebo. CDR3s include the opening cysteine and the closing phenylalanine or tryptophan. Fields, in order: V gene, D gene, clone size, J gene, CDR3 protein, CDR3 DNA. The D gene is left open where the match is weak. Part of the rows lack a size; the others show once, few, many or a class for expanded clones.

TRBV9	.	.	TRBJ2-2	CASSVTRGGANTGELFF	TGTGCCAGCAGCGTGACCCGGGGCGGCGCGAACACCGGGGAGCTGTTTTTT
TRBV23-1	.	.	TRBJ1-5	CASSRPLDPRRGNQPQHF	TGCGCCAGCAGTCGGCCGTTGGACCCGCGGAGAGGCAATCAGCCCCAGCATTTT
TRBV11-2	TRBD2	once	TRBJ2-7	CASRSLSGSFGEQYF	TGTGCCAGCAGGTCCCTTAGCGGGTCGTTTGGGGAGCAGTACTTC
TRBV11-2	.	few	TRBJ1-2	CASSSTDGPYGYTF	TGTGCCAGCAGCTCAACCGACGGGCCCTATGGCTACACCTTC
TRBV7-9	.	.	TRBJ1-1	CASSPPGDTEAFF	TGTGCCAGCAGCCCCCCGGGGGACACTGAAGCTTTCTTT
TRBV4-1	.	few	TRBJ1-3	CASSQGSAGNTIYF	TGCGCCAGCAGCCAAGGCTCTGCTGGAAACACCATATATTTT
TRBV10-3	.	.	TRBJ1-5	CAIGGGGHSNQPQHF	TGTGCCATCGGAGGGGGGGGTCATAGCAATCAGCCCCAGCATTTT
TRBV4-1	.	.	TRBJ2-6	CASSPGGTGGANVLTF	TGCGCCAGCAGCCCTGGGGGGACTGGTGGGGCCAACGTCCTGACTTTC
TRBV5-1	TRBD1	.	TRBJ1-1	CASSLGVTGAREAFF	TGCGCCAGCAGCTTGGGAGTGACAGGGGCTCGGGAAGCTTTCTTT
TRBV13	.	once	TRBJ2-3	CASSPPPTQYF	TGTGCCAGCAGCCCTCCCCCCACGCAGTATTTT
TRBV24-1	.	.	TRBJ2-7	CATSDSWEQYF	TGTGCCACCAGTGATTCATGGGAGCAGTACTTC
TRBV5-1	TRBD1	.	TRBJ1-1	CASSSTAGTALEAFF	TGCGCCAGCAGCTCAACCGCCGGGACAGCACTTGAAGCTTTCTTT
TRBV9	.	.	TRBJ2-1	CASSPGSSYNEQFF	TGTGCCAGTAGCCCCGGGTCCTCCTACAATGAGCAGTTCTTC
TRBV5-6	TRBD2	.	TRBJ2-5	CASSFVAGGETQYF	TGTGCCAGCAGCTTCGTAGCGGGAGGAGAGACCCAGTACTTC
TRBV19	.	.	TRBJ1-5	CASTWGANNQPQHF	TGTGCCAGTACCTGGGGGGCAAACAATCAGCCCCAGCATTTT
TRBV25-1	TRBD1	once	TRBJ2-7	CASSPTGGPDEQYF	TGTGCCAGCAGTCCGACAGGGGGCCCGGACGAGCAGTACTTC
TRBV5-1	.	.	TRBJ1-1	CASSSYRESTEAFF	TGCGCCAGCAGCTCCTACAGGGAGAGCACTGAAGCTTTCTTT
TRBV27	.	.	TRBJ2-2	CASSNWNTGELFF	TGTGCCAGCAGTAACTGGAACACCGGGGAGCTGTTTTTT
TRBV5-1	TRBD2	few	TRBJ2-2	CASSLGLAGGTGELFF	TGCGCCAGCAGCCTAGGACTAGCGGGAGGTACCGGGGAGCTGTTTTTT
TRBV3-1/TRBV3-2	TRBD1	.	TRBJ1-1	CASSQVWTGGGEAFF	TGTGCCAGCAGCCAAGTTTGGACAGGCGGTGGTGAAGCTTTCTTT
TRBV2	.	.	TRBJ1-1	CASSSHENTEAFF	TGTGCCAGCAGTTCTCACGAGAACACTGAAGCTTTCTTT
TRBV11-2	.	.	TRBJ1-2	CASSYGGHYGYTF	TGTGCCAGCAGCTACGGGGGGCACTATGGCTACACCTTC
TRBV19	.	.	TRBJ1-5	CASSRDVLSNQPQHF	TGTGCCAGTAGTAGGGACGTACTCTCCAATCAGCCCCAGCATTTT
TRBV11-2	TRBD1	few	TRBJ1-1	CASSAGDRGTEAFF	TGTGCCAGCAGCGCAGGGGACAGAGGGACTGAAGCTTTCTTT
TRBV11-2	.	.	TRBJ2-1	CASSLLGNEQFF	TGTGCCAGCAGCTTATTAGGCAATGAGCAGTTCTTC
TRBV6-2/TRBV6-3	.	.	TRBJ2-5	CASSGDRSLREETQYF	TGTGCCAGCAGTGGCGACAGGTCCCTACGAGAGGAGACCCAGTACTTC
TRBV9	.	.	TRBJ2-2	CASSVGGRTGELFF	TGTGCCAGCAGCGTAGGGGGACGCACCGGGGAGCTGTTTTTT
TRBV7-8	TRBD2	.	TRBJ2-3	CASSLLAPSGASTDTQYF	TGTGCCAGCAGCTTATTGGCCCCTAGCGGGGCTAGCACAGATACGCAGTATTTT
TRBV27	.	.	TRBJ2-2	CASTRNPYTGELFF	TGTGCCAGCACCCGGAACCCCTACACCGGGGAGCTGTTTTTT
TRBV5-1	TRBD1	few	TRBJ2-2	CASSLHFRGLGTGELFF	TGCGCCAGCAGCTTACACTTCAGGGGGCTCGGCACCGGGGAGCTGTTTTTT
TRBV7-2	.	.	TRBJ2-2	CASSLAGGSSTGELFF	TGTGCCAGCAGCTTAGCGGGGGGAAGTTCAACCGGGGAGCTGTTTTTT
TRBV10-3	.	once	TRBJ2-1	CAISEEGYNEQFF	TGTGCCATCAGTGAGGAGGGGTACAATGAGCAGTTCTTC
TRBV2	.	.	TRBJ1-6	CASSELTGHSPLHF	TGTGCCAGCAGTGAATTGACAGGTCATTCACCCCTCCACTTT
TRBV7-9	.	few	TRBJ1-2	CASSFTVNYGYTF	TGTGCCAGCAGCTTTACAGTTAACTATGGCTACACCTTC
TRBV7-3	TRBD1	once	TRBJ1-1	CASSLDRVLTEAFF	TGTGCCAGCAGCTTGGACAGGGTGTTAACTGAAGCTTTCTTT
TRBV5-5	TRBD2	.	TRBJ2-1	CASSLWTSARFNNEQFF	TGTGCCAGCAGCCTCTGGACTAGCGCCCGCTTTAACAATGAGCAGTTCTTC
TRBV4-3	.	.	TRBJ2-1	CASSQDLLGTSLNREQFF	TGCGCCAGCAGCCAAGATCTTTTAGGAACTAGTCTAAACCGTGAGCAGTTCTTC
TRBV11-2	TRBD2	.	TRBJ2-5	CASSPGGGETQYF	TGTGCCAGCAGCCCGGGAGGTGGAGAGACCCAGTACTTC
TRBV18	.	.	TRBJ2-2	CASSPQWGRSGELFF	TGTGCCAGCTCACCACAATGGGGCAGAAGCGGGGAGCTGTTTTTT
TRBV6-5	TRBD1	.	TRBJ1-4	CASRTQGAREEKLFF	TGTGCCAGCAGGACTCAGGGGGCGAGGGAGGAAAAACTGTTTTTT
TRBV12-3/TRBV12-4	.	once	TRBJ1-1	CASSPTDTFEAFF	TGTGCCAGCAGTCCCACAGACACCTTTGAAGCTTTCTTT
TRBV2	.	.	TRBJ2-5	CASTSAGGETQYF	TGTGCCAGCACCTCCGCTGGGGGAGAGACCCAGTACTTC